What follows are 13 T cell receptor beta chains derived from one specimen sequenced in a study of blood T cell repertoires in COVID-19. The data were produced by immunoSEQ multiplex PCR, yet TCRdb's version contains in-frame clones alone and is incomplete. The sample shows 200,000 or so clones, 84% of them seen only once. The sample was PBMCs or T cells enriched from blood (not recorded which). The source of these receptors is a man aged 35 to 55 who had recovered from COVID-19.

This clone was counted a single time. The chain carries TRBV4-3 and TRBJ1-6; 10 bases fit TRBD1. J lost 9 bases, V lost 2 bases, and 4 bases had no gene match. Germline V CDR1 and CDR2: LGHNA, YSLEER. The CDR3 consists of 15 residues. CDR3 region: CASSQRTGGGSPLHF. The CDR3, as DNA: TGCGCCAGCAGCCAACGGACAGGGGGGGGTTCACCCCTCCACTTT.

The chain is built from TRBV7-8 and TRBJ2-5; 10 bases fit TRBD1. The CDR3 is 15 residues long. In germline, CDR1 is SGHVS, CDR2 FQNEAQ. V was clipped by 0 bases and J by 5 bases; unmatched bases: 3. CDR3 sequence: CASSLAGTGVETQYF. DNA for the CDR3: TGTGCCAGCAGCTTAGCCGGGACAGGGGTGGAGACCCAGTACTTC.

The chain links TRBV23-1 to TRBJ1-1; D gene uncertain. TRBV23-1 is an ORF, and what it does is uncertain. V was pared by 0 bases and J by 5 bases, with 10 bases between. CDR3 length equals 14 residues. For the CDR3, the DNA is TGCGCCAGCAGTCAATCGCAAGGGAGGACTGAAGCTTTCTTT. Residues: CASSQSQGRTEAFF.

The chain uses TRBV19 and TRBJ1-2; D not resolved. There are 13 residues in the CDR3. CDR1 and CDR2 from the germline V gene are LNHDA and SQIVND (reference sequence). Trimming shortened V by 1 base and J by 5 bases, and 8 bases separated the two germline ends. CDR3 bases: TGTGCCAGTAGTATAGTTCGCGGATATGGCTACACCTTC. This codes for CASSIVRGYGYTF. Looking up the rest from reference TRBV19 and TRBJ1-2 gives the full variable domain: DGGITQSPKYLFRKEGQNVTLSCEQNLNHDAMYWYRQDPGQGLRLIYYSQIVNDFQKGDIAEGYSVSREKKESFPLTVTSAQKNPTAFYLCASSIVRGYGYTFGSGTRLTVV.

The chain has TRBV6-5 and TRBJ2-5; 10 bases line up with TRBD1. Germline CDR1 reads MNHEY; CDR2 reads SVGAGI. V lost 6 bases, J lost 5 bases, and 9 bases stayed unmatched. This CDR3 spans 15 amino acids. For the CDR3, the DNA is TGTGCCAGCAGCCACGGGACAGGGGTTGGGGAGACCCAGTACTTC. It codes for CASSHGTGVGETQYF.

The genes are TRBV27 and TRBJ1-5, with D tentatively TRBD1 (5 bases). This CDR3 has 14 residues. The V and J ends lost 1 base and 7 bases respectively, with 11 bases between them. In germline, CDR1 is MNHEY, CDR2 SMNVEV (reference sequence). The CDR3 spells CASSLWGGGQPQHF. In nucleotides, the CDR3 is TGTGCCAGCAGTTTATGGGGGGGAGGGCAGCCCCAGCATTTT.

This sequence joins TRBV15 and TRBJ1-4; TRBD1 is a possible D gene (6 bases). V dropped 5 bases and J dropped 8 bases, with 18 bases sitting between them. Germline V gives CDR1 LNHNV, CDR2 YYDKDF (reference sequence). The CDR3 extends over 15 amino acids. The CDR3, as DNA: TGTGCCACCAGCGGACGGCTTGGGGGGGCGGAAAAACTGTTTTTT. Amino acid sequence: CATSGRLGGAEKLFF.

The chain employs TRBV5-6 and TRBJ2-7, with D possibly being TRBD1 (5 bases). In germline, CDR1 is SGHDT, CDR2 YYEEEE. The germline V and J ends were trimmed by 4 bases and 0 bases, with 20 bases remaining between them. The CDR3 length is 17 residues. CDR3 amino acids: CASSQVAGSFNSYEQYF. CDR3 DNA sequence: TGTGCCAGCAGCCAGGTTGCAGGGTCCTTTAACTCCTACGAGCAGTACTTC.

The gene calls are TRBV27 and TRBJ2-7, with a tentative D call TRBD1 (5 bases). The germline V gene has CDR1 MNHEY and CDR2 SMNVEV (reference sequence). This CDR3 comprises 14 residues. V gave up 5 bases and J gave up 3 bases, with 14 bases separating them. The CDR3 bases are TGTGCCAGCAGTGACCCCCGCAGGGTCTACGAGCAGTACTTC. Translation: CASSDPRRVYEQYF.

V usage is TRBV7-2 and J usage is TRBJ1-2, with no clear D. CDR1 is SGHTA, CDR2 FQGNSA, per germline. Trimming stripped 4 bases from V and 8 bases from J, with 14 bases between. This CDR3 has 13 amino acids. CDR3 sequence (DNA): TGTGCCAGCAGCTCCCTTCGTCGGAGCGGCTACACCTTC. This codes for CASSSLRRSGYTF.

The chain combines TRBV24-1 with TRBJ2-7; 16 bases fit TRBD2. Germline V gene data show CDR1 as KGHDR and CDR2 as SFDVKD. The CDR3 is 19 residues long. The junction had 13 bases not matched to a gene; V was cut back by 5 bases and J by 4 bases. This chain's CDR3 is CATSASPGTSGGDLYEQYF. For the CDR3, the DNA is TGTGCCACCAGTGCTTCACCCGGGACTAGCGGGGGGGACCTATACGAGCAGTACTTC.

The chain links TRBV27 to TRBJ1-2; a weak D match, TRBD1 (5 bases). The CDR3 covers 13 residues. Germline CDR1 is MNHEY and CDR2 is SMNVEV (reference sequence). Trimming removed 2 bases at V and 8 bases at J, with 12 bases between. The CDR3 nucleotides read TGTGCCAGCAGTTTAATCCAGGGCGCGGGCTACACCTTC. Its translation: CASSLIQGAGYTF.

The rearrangement joins TRBV28 to TRBJ1-2; possibly TRBD1 for D (5 bases). CDR3 size: 11 residues. Trimming left V 10 bases short and J 2 bases short, with 8 bases between. Germline V gives CDR1 MDHEN, CDR2 SYDVKM. DNA of the CDR3: TGTGCCACCCCAGGGAACTATGGCTACACCTTC. Its translation: CATPGNYGYTF.